A single T cell receptor (beta chain) is shown here with its context. Its antigen is undetermined. Time point described: newly diagnosed GD, antithyroid drugs for less than 3 months. The TCR library used RNA extracted from PBMCs. Staff took about 9 milliliters of peripheral blood and put it into EDTA tubes. These data belong to a study of regulatory T cells in long-lasting Graves disease. The study's findings and limits: It was in persistent disease that TRBV28, TRBJ1-2 and TRBJ2-5 were favored.

Germline loops: CDR1 MDHEN, CDR2 SYDVKM. CDR3 length: 16 residues. The junction had 6 bases not matched to a gene; V was cut back by 2 bases and J by 2 bases. Construction of the TCR beta libraries employed iRepertoire HTBI primers in conjunction with Arm-PCR of CDR3 regions. Under the authors' procedure: Identification across samples found some 60 TRBV and 12 to 15 TRBJ segments. In TCRdb, the multiplex PCR reads were re-called with MiXCR into one record per CDR3 protein. Here the V and J calls rest on TCRdb's processing, not on the authors' analysis. The sample gives about 530,000 distinct CDR3 sequences, 16% of which show up once; approximately 25% is in the top ten. Another study also made use of these data, one on T cells in Graves' hyperthyroidism and ophthalmopathy.

The source of this sequence is a woman aged 40-60 years with Graves disease. The sample was peripheral blood mononuclear cells (PBMCs), taken at new diagnosis, from a patient treated with antithyroid drugs. The chain couples TRBV28 to TRBJ2-4; 7 bases fit TRBD2. The CDR3 bases are TGTGCCAGCAGTTTAGAGGGCGGGGGACCCAAAAACATTCAGTACTTC. Protein: CASSLEGGGPKNIQYF.